This is a list of T cell receptor beta chains from one sample in a study of naive and memory T cell subsets. Each CDR3 protein is one row after TCRdb ran MiXCR on the 5' RACE reads. This sample has roughly 62,000 distinct CDR3 sequences, with 8% to 9% found just once. The source is a female donor in good health. CDR3s include the opening cysteine and the closing phenylalanine or tryptophan. A D gene is named only where the DNA matches it firmly. Size values are once, few and many counts, or a class for expanded clones, and some rows have none.

J: TRBJ1-1; V: TRBV29-1; D: TRBD1; size: -; DNA: TGCAGCGGAGGGACAGTGAACACTGAAGCTTTCTTT; CDR3: CSGGTVNTEAFF
J: TRBJ2-1; V: TRBV28; D: TRBD1; size: few; DNA: TGTGCCAGCAGTAGGGGACAGGGGGCGCGTGGTGAGCAGTTCTTC; CDR3: CASSRGQGARGEQFF
J: TRBJ2-1; V: TRBV27; D: -; size: few; DNA: TGTGCCAGCAGTTTAGGACAGCACAATGAGCAGTTCTTC; CDR3: CASSLGQHNEQFF
J: TRBJ2-1; V: TRBV2; D: -; size: -; DNA: TGTGCCAGCTCCCGGAGCTCCTACAATGAGCAGTTCTTC; CDR3: CASSRSSYNEQFF
J: TRBJ2-7; V: TRBV13; D: TRBD1; size: -; DNA: TGTGCCAGCAGCTTAGACAGGGGAAGATCCTACGAGCAGTACTTC; CDR3: CASSLDRGRSYEQYF
J: TRBJ2-5; V: TRBV7-2; D: TRBD2; size: many; DNA: TGTGCCAGCAGCTTAGCGGGGGGGACTAGCGGGCAAGAGACCCAGTACTTC; CDR3: CASSLAGGTSGQETQYF
J: TRBJ2-7; V: TRBV28; D: -; size: few; DNA: TGTGCCAGCAGTTCTTCTTCAGGATTCTCCTACGAGCAGTACTTC; CDR3: CASSSSSGFSYEQYF
J: TRBJ2-3; V: TRBV7-9; D: TRBD2; size: -; DNA: TGTGCCAGCCCCCCGGGGGGGCCAGTAGATACGCAGTATTTT; CDR3: CASPPGGPVDTQYF
J: TRBJ2-7; V: TRBV7-2; D: -; size: few; DNA: TGTGCCAGCAGCTTATACGGAGTTTCGACCTACGAGCAGTACTTC; CDR3: CASSLYGVSTYEQYF
J: TRBJ2-6; V: TRBV3-1; D: -; size: few; DNA: TGTGCCAGCAGCCTTCTCCGATCTGGGGCCAACGTCCTGACTTTC; CDR3: CASSLLRSGANVLTF
J: TRBJ2-7; V: TRBV3-1; D: -; size: many; DNA: TGTGCCAGCAGCCAAGGACGGCGGAAGCAGTACTTC; CDR3: CASSQGRRKQYF
J: TRBJ1-2; V: TRBV6-6; D: TRBD1; size: -; DNA: TGTGCCAGCACCCTAGGGACAGGGGGGAGGCCATATGGCTACACCTTC; CDR3: CASTLGTGGRPYGYTF
J: TRBJ2-3; V: TRBV20-1; D: TRBD2; size: -; DNA: TGCAGTGCTAGTCCGGCAGCGGGCGGACTAGCGAACACAGATACGCAGTATTTT; CDR3: CSASPAAGGLANTDTQYF
J: TRBJ2-1; V: TRBV5-1; D: -; size: once; DNA: TGCGCCAGCAGCGGTAGTCACAGGTTAAAGGATGAGCAGTTCTTC; CDR3: CASSGSHRLKDEQFF
J: TRBJ2-1; V: TRBV27; D: -; size: -; DNA: TGTGCCAGCACCCATCGCGGTTCTAGCTACAATGAGCAGTTCTTC; CDR3: CASTHRGSSYNEQFF
J: TRBJ1-4; V: TRBV2; D: -; size: -; DNA: TGTGCCAGCTGCCGGGACACCATATGGGATGAAAAACTGTTTTTT; CDR3: CASCRDTIWDEKLFF
J: TRBJ2-7; V: TRBV11-2; D: TRBD2; size: many; DNA: TGTGCCAGCAGCTTAGACCCGGGGGGCTACGAGCAGTACTTC; CDR3: CASSLDPGGYEQYF
J: TRBJ2-7; V: TRBV12-3/TRBV12-4; D: TRBD1; size: -; DNA: TGTGCCAGCAGTTCAACGGGACAGGGGAATTTCTACGAGCAGTACTTC; CDR3: CASSSTGQGNFYEQYF
J: TRBJ2-6; V: TRBV28; D: -; size: -; DNA: TGTGCCAGCAGTGCACCAGGGACTGGGGCCAACGTCCTGACTTTC; CDR3: CASSAPGTGANVLTF
J: TRBJ1-3; V: TRBV12-3/TRBV12-4; D: -; size: -; DNA: TGTGCCAGCAGTGCCCATACAGGAAACACCATATATTTT; CDR3: CASSAHTGNTIYF
J: TRBJ2-1; V: TRBV19; D: -; size: few; DNA: TGTGCCAGTAGTATAGTCGGAGACTCCTACAATGAGCAGTTCTTC; CDR3: CASSIVGDSYNEQFF
J: TRBJ2-7; V: TRBV28; D: TRBD2; size: few; DNA: TGTGCCAGCAGTCGGACTAGATCCGAGCAGTACTTC; CDR3: CASSRTRSEQYF
J: TRBJ2-2; V: TRBV27; D: -; size: few; DNA: TGTGCCAGCAGTTTCCGGACAGGGAGGGGGTCGAACACCGGGGAGCTGTTTTTT; CDR3: CASSFRTGRGSNTGELFF
J: TRBJ1-2; V: TRBV5-1; D: -; size: -; DNA: TGCGCCAGCAGCTCCTCGACAGGACTGGATGGCTACACCTTC; CDR3: CASSSSTGLDGYTF
J: TRBJ2-5; V: TRBV7-9; D: TRBD1; size: few; DNA: TGTGCCAGCAGCGAAACAGGGGCCCGTATAGAGACCCAGTACTTC; CDR3: CASSETGARIETQYF
J: TRBJ1-1; V: TRBV11-1; D: -; size: many; DNA: TGTGCCAGCAGCTTAGCTTGGCAGTACACTGAAGCTTTCTTT; CDR3: CASSLAWQYTEAFF
J: TRBJ1-1; V: TRBV7-9; D: TRBD1; size: -; DNA: TGTGCCAGCAGCCCACAGCCGGGACAGACTATGAACACTGAAGCTTTCTTT; CDR3: CASSPQPGQTMNTEAFF